Following are 12 T cell receptor beta chains from one sample sequenced in a study of cytomegalovirus exposure and HLA in healthy donors. PCR primers comprised 60 Vbeta and 13 Jbeta primers. The assay was immunoSEQ multiplex PCR, and TCRdb's table has in-frame clones only and misses some. Altogether under 200,000 clones are present, approximately 82% being singletons, with the ten largest covering 1.5% to 2%. The specimen was PBMCs. Receptors originate from a man aged 35 to 55 in good health and CMV-seropositive.

The J gene is TRBJ2-5, the V gene TRBV5-1; the D gene is possibly TRBD1 (6 bases). CDR3 size: 15 residues. CDR1 and CDR2 (germline): SGHRS, YFSETQ. V was trimmed by 1 base and J by 1 base, leaving 11 bases between them. The DNA for the CDR3 is TGCGCCAGCAGCTTGTCTGGGGGCCGCCAAGAGACCCAGTACTTC. Translation gives CASSLSGGRQETQYF.

The genes are TRBV7-2 and TRBJ2-3; D may be TRBD1 (5 bases). CDR1 and CDR2 from the germline V gene are SGHTA and FQGNSA. CDR3 size: 18 residues. The V and J ends lost 4 bases and 1 base respectively, with 21 bases between them. CDR3 coding DNA: TGTGCCAGCAGCTCCCCGGTTATGGCGGTGGGGCGCACAGATACGCAGTATTTT. This gives the protein CASSSPVMAVGRTDTQYF.

This clone was recorded once. V and J are TRBV4-1 and TRBJ2-5, with no clear D. The CDR3 contains 14 residues. The germline CDR1 and CDR2 sequences are MGHRA and YSYEKL. V was clipped by 1 base and J by 2 bases, with 8 bases between them. DNA of the CDR3: TGCGCCAGCAGCCAAGGGCCAACACAAGAGACCCAGTACTTC. Its protein is CASSQGPTQETQYF.

The chain has TRBV19 and TRBJ1-4; a weak D match, TRBD1 (5 bases). CDR1 is LNHDA, CDR2 SQIVND, per germline (reference sequence). The CDR3 is 14 residues long. The V end was cut by 5 bases, the J end by 12 bases, with 19 bases between. The CDR3 sequence: CASSLRPDWGELFF. The CDR3 coding sequence is TGTGCCAGTAGTCTACGACCCGATTGGGGGGAACTGTTTTTT.

The rearrangement links TRBV28 to TRBJ2-2; maybe TRBD1 (6 bases). From germline, CDR1 is MDHEN and CDR2 SYDVKM. Trimming left V 6 bases short and J 3 bases short, with 8 bases between. The length of the CDR3 is 13 residues. CDR3 in DNA: TGTGCCAGCAGCAGGGGAGACACCGGGGAGCTGTTTTTT. This gives the protein CASSRGDTGELFF.

This rearrangement joins TRBV4-3 to TRBJ2-1; D perhaps matches TRBD2 (6 bases). The V gene's germline CDR1 is LGHNA and CDR2 YSLEER. The V and J ends lost 4 bases and 6 bases respectively, with 10 bases between them. This CDR3 comprises 13 residues. As DNA, the CDR3 is TGCGCCAGCAGCCTGGGACTCTCCAATGAGCAGTTCTTC. Amino acid sequence: CASSLGLSNEQFF.

This clone has a single count. The V call is TRBV4-2, the J call TRBJ1-3; 11 nucleotides match TRBD1. CDR1 is LGHNA, CDR2 YNFKEQ, per germline. After removal of 0 bases from V and 3 bases from J, the junction contained 7 bases not matched to a gene. CDR3 length: 18 residues. CDR3 loop: CASSQDGRDRGYGNTIYF. The CDR3 nucleotides are TGTGCCAGCAGCCAAGATGGCAGGGACAGGGGGTATGGAAACACCATATATTTT.

This clone appeared once. The chain couples TRBV4-1 to TRBJ1-5; 8 bases agree with TRBD1. The germline V gene has CDR1 MGHRA and CDR2 YSYEKL. The length of the CDR3 is 17 residues. Trimming cost V 0 bases and J 3 bases; bases outside gene matches: 7. The DNA of the CDR3 is TGCGCCAGCAGCCAAGATTTCGGTCAGGGGGCCAATCAGCCCCAGCATTTT. Translation gives CASSQDFGQGANQPQHF.

The CDR3 loop is CASSLKGGQLNTEAFF. The CDR3 nucleotides are TGTGCCAGCAGCTTAAAGGGCGGACAACTGAACACTGAAGCTTTCTTT. The chain is built from TRBV4-2 and TRBJ1-1; tentative D call: TRBD1 (5 bases). Trimming took 5 bases from V and 0 from J, leaving 16 bases between them. The CDR3 consists of 16 residues. Germline CDR1 and CDR2: LGHNA and YNFKEQ.

The V gene is TRBV4-3, the J gene TRBJ2-1; 9 bases map to TRBD2. With V trimmed by 2 bases and J by 0 bases, 5 bases remained unmatched. The CDR3 is 17 residues long. The germline V gene has CDR1 LGHNA and CDR2 YSLEER. The CDR3 DNA reads as TGCGCCAGCAGCCAATTTCATAGCGGGAGCTCCTACAATGAGCAGTTCTTC. It specifies CASSQFHSGSSYNEQFF.

The rearrangement uses TRBV14 and TRBJ1-1; 11 bases line up with TRBD1. The CDR3 is made up of 17 amino acids. The V segment lost 1 base and the J segment 3 bases; nucleotides outside the gene matches: 7. CDR1 SGHDN and CDR2 FVKESK come from the germline V gene. CDR3 in DNA: TGTGCCAGCAGCCAAGCATTGGGACAGGGGGAGGACACTGAAGCTTTCTTT. Protein product: CASSQALGQGEDTEAFF.

V gene TRBV5-1 combines with J gene TRBJ2-1; TRBD1 matches 8 bases. This CDR3 comprises 15 residues. Looked up from germline, CDR1 is SGHRS and CDR2 is YFSETQ. The J segment lost 3 bases and the V segment lost 3 bases, leaving 5 bases of the junction unmatched. CDR3 amino acids: CASSSQGADYNEQFF. DNA for the CDR3: TGCGCCAGCAGCTCTCAGGGGGCCGACTACAATGAGCAGTTCTTC. Based on the CDR3 plus reference TRBV5-1 and TRBJ2-1, the full variable domain is KAGVTQTPRYLIKTRGQQVTLSCSPISGHRSVSWYQQTPGQGLQFLFEYFSETQRNKGNFPGRFSGRQFSNSRSEMNVSTLELGDSALYLCASSSQGADYNEQFFGPGTRLTVL.